A single sample gave rise to the 17 T cell receptor beta chains below, sequenced in a study of T cells in tumors after PD-1 blockade. TCRdb's copy holds only in-frame clones and misses some; the assay was immunoSEQ multiplex PCR. This table holds tens of thousands of clones, around 67% found once. The input for sequencing was PBMCs, taken after anti-PD-1 treatment. Receptor source: a human donor with basal cell carcinoma.

This clone has only one observation. This rearrangement joins TRBV20-1 to TRBJ2-5, with 9 nucleotides matching TRBD2. V was pared by 3 bases and J by 2 bases, with 4 bases of the junction left unmatched. The germline V gene has CDR1 DFQATT and CDR2 SNEGSKA (reference sequence). This CDR3 has 14 residues. The DNA for the CDR3 is TGCAGTGCTAGTAATCTAGCGGGGCAAGAGACCCAGTACTTC. It codes for CSASNLAGQETQYF.

The chain combines TRBV24-1 with TRBJ1-4; 7 positions agree with TRBD1. Trimming took 4 bases from V and 7 from J; bases not matched to a gene: 8. From germline, CDR1 is KGHDR and CDR2 SFDVKD. The CDR3 is 15 amino acids. Written as DNA, the CDR3 is TGTGCCACCAGTGACCCCACAGGGGCGGGTGAAAAACTGTTTTTT. Translation: CATSDPTGAGEKLFF.

This clone was seen more than once but under ten times. The chain uses TRBV9 and TRBJ1-1, with 10 bases aligning to TRBD1. CDR1 SGDLS and CDR2 YYNGEE come from the germline V gene. Unmatched junction bases numbered 5, after V lost 4 bases and J lost 8 bases. The CDR3 is 13 residues long. CDR3 coding DNA: TGTGCCAGCAGCATGACAGGGGGCAGAGAAGCTTTCTTT. It encodes CASSMTGGREAFF.

V is TRBV18 and J is TRBJ1-1; possibly TRBD1 for D (5 bases). V was shortened by 0 bases and J by 7 bases, with 15 bases between the two germline ends. The CDR3 spans 15 residues. Germline V gene lookup returns CDR1 KGHSH and CDR2 LQKENI. The CDR3 sequence is CASSPPAGVQFEAFF. CDR3 DNA sequence: TGTGCCAGCTCACCACCCGCGGGGGTTCAATTTGAAGCTTTCTTT.

The chain has TRBV5-1 and TRBJ1-3; D is uncertain. CDR1 is SGHRS and CDR2 is YFSETQ in the germline V gene. Deletions cut 0 bases from V and 0 bases from J, with 7 bases between. The CDR3 loop spans 15 amino acids. CDR3 sequence: CASSLGAISGNTIYF. The CDR3 DNA reads TGCGCCAGCAGCTTGGGGGCTATCTCTGGAAACACCATATATTTT.

Ten or more counts support this clone. The CDR3 here is CASSFSFTGSNQPQHF. The CDR3 DNA reads as TGTGCCAGCAGCTTCAGTTTTACAGGTAGCAATCAGCCCCAGCATTTT. J is TRBJ1-5 and V is TRBV5-5, with a tentative D call TRBD1 (5 bases). The length of the CDR3 is 16 residues. V was cut by 2 bases and J by 0 bases, with 12 bases left in between. Germline V lookup: CDR1 SGHKS, CDR2 YYEKEE (reference sequence).

The genes are TRBV28 and TRBJ1-5, with a weak D call TRBD1 (6 bases). CDR3 length equals 15 residues. V was shortened by 5 bases and J by 9 bases, with 20 bases between the two germline ends. CDR1 and CDR2 (germline): MDHEN, SYDVKM. CDR3 sequence reads: CASSADGTPPGPQHF. The CDR3 DNA reads TGTGCCAGCAGTGCAGACGGGACACCACCAGGGCCCCAGCATTTT.

This clone was observed a single time. This chain connects TRBV6-6 to TRBJ2-7; 7 bases map to TRBD2. The V segment lost 5 bases and the J segment 4 bases; nucleotides outside the gene matches: 2. CDR3 length: 12 residues. CDR1 MNHNY and CDR2 SVGAGI come from the germline V gene (reference sequence). The chain's CDR3 is CASSSSGYEQYF. The DNA of the CDR3 is TGTGCCAGCAGTAGTAGCGGGTACGAGCAGTACTTC.

The chain has TRBV10-3 and TRBJ2-7, with D perhaps matching TRBD2 (7 bases). V was clipped by 7 bases and J by 2 bases, with 12 bases between them. Germline CDR1 is ENHRY and CDR2 is SYGVKD. The CDR3 has 13 amino acids. The CDR3 protein is CAIKGGGPYEQYF. CDR3 in DNA: TGTGCCATCAAGGGCGGGGGCCCCTACGAGCAGTACTTC.

The chain joins TRBV7-2 to TRBJ2-1; no reliable D call. The CDR3 is 12 amino acids. Germline V gene data show CDR1 as SGHTA and CDR2 as FQGNSA. Trimming cost V 2 bases and J 7 bases, with 6 bases left between them. CDR3 sequence: CASSLKRNEQFF. The CDR3, as DNA: TGTGCCAGCAGCTTAAAGAGGAATGAGCAGTTCTTC.

V is TRBV24-1 and J is TRBJ2-1; D not resolved. Trimming stripped 3 bases from V and 9 bases from J, with 11 bases between. The germline gives CDR1 KGHDR, CDR2 SFDVKD. The CDR3 runs 13 residues. The CDR3 is CATSDRALGEQFF. CDR3 nucleotide sequence: TGTGCCACCAGTGATAGGGCCCTGGGTGAGCAGTTCTTC.

The chain employs TRBV19 and TRBJ2-1; 12 nucleotides align to TRBD2. Germline V lookup: CDR1 LNHDA, CDR2 SQIVND (reference sequence). The CDR3 covers 16 residues. The J segment lost 8 bases and the V segment lost 1 base, leaving 6 bases of the junction unmatched. The CDR3 DNA follows: TGTGCCAGTAGTATAGGACTAGCGGGGGCCCGGGATGAGCAGTTCTTC. This sequence encodes CASSIGLAGARDEQFF. Complete variable domain (other parts from reference TRBV19 and TRBJ2-1): DGGITQSPKYLFRKEGQNVTLSCEQNLNHDAMYWYRQDPGQGLRLIYYSQIVNDFQKGDIAEGYSVSREKKESFPLTVTSAQKNPTAFYLCASSIGLAGARDEQFFGPGTRLTVL.

The chain has TRBV2 and TRBJ2-3; 12 bases map to TRBD2. There are 15 residues in the CDR3. Trimming at V came to 7 bases and at J to 9 bases, leaving 11 bases not matched to a gene. Germline loops: CDR1 SNHLY, CDR2 FYNNEI. This CDR3 reads CASKEASGGAATQYF. DNA of the CDR3: TGTGCCAGCAAGGAGGCTAGCGGGGGGGCCGCGACGCAGTATTTT.

The chain uses TRBV15 and TRBJ1-2; 9 bases match TRBD1. The trim removed 1 base at V and 8 bases at J, leaving 11 bases unmatched. Germline-derived CDR1 and CDR2 are LNHNV and YYDKDF (reference sequence). CDR3 length: 16 residues. CDR3 DNA: TGTGCCACCAGCAGAGTCGAACCCGGGACAGGGAGAGGCTACACCTTC. Translation gives CATSRVEPGTGRGYTF.

V gene TRBV7-2 combines with J gene TRBJ1-6; a possible D gene is TRBD1 (5 bases). The CDR3 runs to 15 residues. The germline gives CDR1 SGHTA, CDR2 FQGNSA. The V end was cut by 5 bases, the J end by 9 bases, with 17 bases between. The CDR3 loop is CASSRDFLGGSPLHF. CDR3 sequence (DNA): TGTGCCAGCAGCCGGGACTTCTTAGGCGGTTCACCCCTCCACTTT.

This clone appeared a few times. CDR3 DNA: TGTGCCATCGGGGTTATAGATGAGCAGTTCTTC. Translating it yields CAIGVIDEQFF. The chain is built from TRBV10-3 and TRBJ2-1; D gene unclear. The V and J ends lost 8 bases and 8 bases respectively, with 10 bases between them. CDR1 and CDR2 (germline): ENHRY, SYGVKD. The CDR3 is 11 residues long.

The chain uses TRBV30 and TRBJ1-6; 9 bases line up with TRBD1. Per germline, CDR1 GTSNPN and CDR2 SVGIG (reference sequence). The CDR3 totals 15 residues. After removal of 5 bases from V and 7 bases from J, the junction contained 9 bases not matched to a gene. CDR3 coding DNA: TGTGCCTGGGAGCCGGGACAGGGAAAAAATTCACCCCTCCACTTT. Translating gives CAWEPGQGKNSPLHF. Complete variable domain (other parts from reference TRBV30 and TRBJ1-6): SQTIHQWPATLVQPVGSPLSLECTVEGTSNPNLYWYRQAAGRGLQLLFYSVGIGQISSEVPQNLSASRPQDRQFILSSKKLLLSDSGFYLCAWEPGQGKNSPLHFGNGTRLTVT.